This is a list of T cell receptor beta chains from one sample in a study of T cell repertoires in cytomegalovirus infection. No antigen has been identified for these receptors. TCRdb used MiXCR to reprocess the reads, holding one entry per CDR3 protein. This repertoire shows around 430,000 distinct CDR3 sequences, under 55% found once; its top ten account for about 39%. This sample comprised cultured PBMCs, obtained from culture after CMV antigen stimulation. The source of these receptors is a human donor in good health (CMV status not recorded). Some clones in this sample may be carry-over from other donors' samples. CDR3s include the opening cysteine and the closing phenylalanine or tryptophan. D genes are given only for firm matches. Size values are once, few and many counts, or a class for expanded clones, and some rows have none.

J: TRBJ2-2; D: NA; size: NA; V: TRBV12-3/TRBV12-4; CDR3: CASRVGLPMGELFF; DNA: TGTGCCAGCAGGGTCGGCCTTCCTATGGGGGAGCTGTTTTTT
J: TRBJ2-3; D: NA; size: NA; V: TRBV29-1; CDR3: CSGSQGRPSTDTQYF; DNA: TGCAGCGGGAGCCAGGGACGGCCGAGCACAGATACGCAGTATTTT
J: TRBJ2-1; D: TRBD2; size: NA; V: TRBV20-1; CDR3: CSARVRRGAQNEQFF; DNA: TGCAGTGCTAGAGTCCGGCGGGGGGCCCAAAATGAGCAGTTCTTC
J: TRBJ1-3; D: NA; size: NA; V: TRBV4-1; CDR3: CASSQESWGFNTIYF; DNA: TGCGCCAGCAGCCAAGAATCTTGGGGGTTTAACACCATATATTTT
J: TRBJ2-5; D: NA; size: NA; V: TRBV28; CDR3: CASSSYSTPIQETQYF; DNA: TGTGCCAGCAGTTCCTACAGTACTCCAATTCAAGAGACCCAGTACTTC
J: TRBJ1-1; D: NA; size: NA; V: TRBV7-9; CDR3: CASRMMGLGDILKDTEAFF; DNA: TGTGCCAGCCGGATGATGGGTTTGGGGGATATTTTAAAGGACACTGAAGCTTTCTTT
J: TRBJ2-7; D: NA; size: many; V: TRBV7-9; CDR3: CASSPGQIRTYEQYF; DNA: TGTGCCAGCAGCCCCGGCCAGATCCGCACCTACGAGCAGTACTTC
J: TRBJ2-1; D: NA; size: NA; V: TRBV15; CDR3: CATSRDVSDEQFF; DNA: TGTGCCACCAGCAGAGATGTATCGGATGAGCAGTTCTTC
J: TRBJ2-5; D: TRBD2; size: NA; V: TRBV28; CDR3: CASSRWGLARRKETQYF; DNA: TGTGCCAGCAGTCGGTGGGGACTAGCGAGGAGAAAAGAGACCCAGTACTTC
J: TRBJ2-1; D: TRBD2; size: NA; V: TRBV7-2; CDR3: CASSPAGLAGYNEQFF; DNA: TGTGCCAGCAGCCCCGCGGGACTAGCGGGGTACAATGAGCAGTTCTTC
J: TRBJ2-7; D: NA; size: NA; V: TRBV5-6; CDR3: CASSNYRDTYEQYF; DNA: TGTGCCAGCAGCAACTACCGGGACACCTACGAGCAGTACTTC
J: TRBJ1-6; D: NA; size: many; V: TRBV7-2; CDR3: CASSPQPYNSPLHF; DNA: TGTGCCAGCAGCCCTCAGCCTTATAATTCACCCCTCCACTTT
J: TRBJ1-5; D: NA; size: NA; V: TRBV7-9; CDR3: CASSTSYSNQPQHF; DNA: TGTGCCAGCAGCACGAGCTATAGCAATCAGCCCCAGCATTTT
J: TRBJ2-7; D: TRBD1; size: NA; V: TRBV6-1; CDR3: CASRIRDRGAEQYF; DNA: TGTGCCAGCAGGATCCGGGACAGAGGGGCCGAGCAGTACTTC
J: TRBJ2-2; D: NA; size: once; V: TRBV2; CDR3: CASSEWGAFNTGELFF; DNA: TGTGCCAGCAGTGAATGGGGGGCGTTCAACACCGGGGAGCTGTTTTTT
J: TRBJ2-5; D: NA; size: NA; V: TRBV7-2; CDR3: CASRKTVRRVQETQYF; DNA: TGTGCCAGCAGGAAGACAGTACGACGCGTCCAAGAGACCCAGTACTTC
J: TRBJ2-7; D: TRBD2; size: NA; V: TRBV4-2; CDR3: CASSQEERGGYEQYF; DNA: TGTGCCAGCAGCCAAGAGGAGCGGGGGGGCTACGAGCAGTACTTC